This passage covers 13 T cell receptor beta chains from one sample sequenced in a study of blood T cells in healthy people across ages. Next came a second PCR, run for about 7 to 12 cycles, which used a sample-barcoded 5' primer along with a J-beta primer mix. TCRdb recomputed calls from the 5' RACE reads with MiXCR, one row per CDR3 protein. The sample yields hundreds of thousands of distinct CDR3 sequences, 22% seen once. The sequenced sample consisted of blood. These receptors originate from a man between 65 and 85 years old in good health.

V and J are TRBV20-1 and TRBJ2-3; D not resolved. This CDR3 comprises 11 residues. V was cut by 4 bases and J by 7 bases, with 9 bases left in between. Germline CDR1 DFQATT, CDR2 SNEGSKA (reference sequence). CDR3 nucleotides: TGCAGTGCTAAAATCGGGCATACGCAGTATTTT. Amino acid sequence: CSAKIGHTQYF.

This clonotype appeared a few times. CDR3 sequence (DNA): TGTGCCAGCAGCCCCGGATGGGGGATGGTGAACACTGAAGCTTTCTTT. It is translated as CASSPGWGMVNTEAFF. The J gene is TRBJ1-1, the V gene TRBV7-9; D possibly corresponds to TRBD1 (5 bases). The CDR3 is 16 amino acids. V was clipped by 5 bases and J by 0 bases, with 16 bases between them. CDR1 SEHNR and CDR2 FQNEAQ come from the germline V gene (reference sequence).

The genes are TRBV11-2 and TRBJ2-1; possibly TRBD2 for D (5 bases). Trimming removed 1 base from V and 2 bases from J, with 9 bases in between. CDR1 SGHAT and CDR2 FQNNGV come from the germline V gene. CDR3 size: 15 residues. The DNA for the CDR3 is TGTGCCAGCAGCTTAGGTTCTAGCCCCTACAATGAGCAGTTCTTC. Protein: CASSLGSSPYNEQFF.

J is TRBJ1-4 and V is TRBV9; perhaps TRBD1 as D (6 bases). The CDR3 length is 14 residues. Germline-derived CDR1 and CDR2 are SGDLS and YYNGEE. V lost 4 bases and J lost 8, with 15 bases in between. The CDR3 coding sequence is TGTGCCAGCAGCAAACAGGGTGAATCGGAAAAACTGTTTTTT. Translating it yields CASSKQGESEKLFF.

The J gene is TRBJ1-5, the V gene TRBV20-1; D gene unclear. V lost 6 bases and J lost 1, with 7 bases in between. CDR1 is DFQATT, CDR2 SNEGSKA, per germline (reference sequence). There are 12 residues in the CDR3. The CDR3 nucleotides are TGCAGTGCCGCTTACAGCAATCAGCCCCAGCATTTT. Protein: CSAAYSNQPQHF.

This clonotype has only a few counts. The chain has TRBV24-1 and TRBJ2-1, with a tentative D call TRBD2 (5 bases). Germline-derived CDR1 and CDR2 are KGHDR and SFDVKD. The V and J ends lost 5 bases and 3 bases respectively, with 10 bases between them. The CDR3 sequence is 14 residues long. The CDR3 bases are TGTGCCACCAGTGGAAAAGCGGTCTACAATGAGCAGTTCTTC. This codes for CATSGKAVYNEQFF.

A few counts support this clonotype. The genes are TRBV21-1 and TRBJ2-5. TRBV21-1 is a documented pseudogene. This CDR3 spans 18 amino acids. CDR3 sequence: CASSKTGEESLIQETQYF. CDR3 DNA sequence: TGTGCCAGCAGCAAAACGGGGGAAGAGAGCTTGATCCAAGAGACCCAGTACTTC.

The CDR3 is CSARDRTGALSYEQYF. The DNA for the CDR3 is TGCAGTGCTAGAGATAGGACGGGGGCACTCTCCTACGAGCAGTACTTC. The rearrangement uses TRBV20-1 and TRBJ2-7, with D perhaps matching TRBD1 or TRBD2 (6 bases each). The CDR3 runs 16 residues. Deletions cut 0 bases from V and 0 bases from J, with 15 bases between. Looked up from germline, CDR1 is DFQATT and CDR2 is SNEGSKA (reference sequence).

This clonotype was counted at least ten times. This sequence joins TRBV6-5 and TRBJ2-5, with unresolved D. The CDR3 loop spans 11 amino acids. Germline V gene lookup returns CDR1 MNHEY and CDR2 SVGAGI. V was clipped by 9 bases and J by 0 bases, with 5 bases between them. As DNA, the CDR3 is TGTGCCAGTCAGTACCAAGAGACCCAGTACTTC. This gives the protein CASQYQETQYF.

A remark on this clonotype: One end of the junction varies from germline; a read error may be responsible. The rearrangement uses TRBV6-4 and TRBJ1-1; TRBD1 might be the D (6 bases). This CDR3 is 14 amino acids long. From germline, CDR1 is MRHNA and CDR2 SNTAGT. CDR3: CASTEQVGGTEALF. The CDR3 DNA sequence: TGTGCCAGCACCGAACAGGTGGGGGGCACTGAAGCTCTCTTT.

The table lists this clonotype with a few counts. The chain employs TRBV27 and TRBJ2-1; no definite D call. The better agreement between TRBJ2-7 and the DNA end casts doubt on the J call. The CDR3 spans 14 residues. The germline V gene has CDR1 MNHEY and CDR2 SMNVEV (reference sequence). The CDR3, as DNA: TGTGCCAGCAGTTTCCGGCCAAACCCTTACGAGCAGTACTTC. Amino acid sequence: CASSFRPNPYEQYF.

The table lists this clonotype with a few counts. This rearrangement joins TRBV7-9 to TRBJ2-1; no definite D call. Trimming cost V 0 bases and J 0 bases, with 12 bases left between them. The CDR3 contains 17 residues. Germline assignment: CDR1 SEHNR and CDR2 FQNEAQ (reference sequence). As DNA, the CDR3 is TGTGCCAGCAGCTTAGCGCCGCAGTTGAGCTCCTACAATGAGCAGTTCTTC. Protein: CASSLAPQLSSYNEQFF.

This rearrangement joins TRBV10-3 to TRBJ2-3; 8 nucleotides align to TRBD2. CDR3 length: 15 amino acids. Germline V gene data show CDR1 as ENHRY and CDR2 as SYGVKD. The V gene end was trimmed by 10 bases and the J gene end by 2 bases; junction bases not matched to a gene: 11. The CDR3 DNA reads as TGTGCCAGCAATTCGCGGGGGGTTACCACAGATACGCAGTATTTT. Its protein is CASNSRGVTTDTQYF.